The entry below describes one T cell receptor beta chain. This entry is derived from a study of shared clonotypes between healthy human individuals. The naive CD8 subset, CD45RO-negative cells positively selected for CCR7, excluded terminally differentiated effector memory CD45RA+ cells. The CDR3 contains 13 residues. From germline, CDR1 is SGHAT and CDR2 FQNNGV. Trimming removed 5 bases at V and 7 bases at J, with 15 bases between. Only in-frame clones appear in the TCRdb table, and some are missing; sequencing was by immunoSEQ multiplex PCR. The sample contains about 580,000 clones, roughly 98% of which appear only once.

The chain joins TRBV11-2 to TRBJ2-7; possible D gene TRBD2, 5 bases. The receptor comes from a young man in good health. Source material: naive CD8+ T cells sorted from blood. DNA for the CDR3: TGTGCCAGCAGCCCCCCGGACTGGGAGGAGCAGTACTTC. This codes for CASSPPDWEEQYF.